The text below deals with one T cell receptor beta chain. What this receptor recognizes is not known. Base qualities are missing; no much larger clone stands one base away. The data stem from a study of cytomegalovirus exposure and HLA in healthy donors (dated by TCRdb to 2016 to 2017). Regarding the research as a whole: According to a later analysis, the roughly 130 validation repertoires were produced on the same platform as the 700 or so repertoires of the first cohort. The study aimed to test whether signatures of past pathogen exposure could be identified by cataloging public T cell receptors. In addition to the first cohort of roughly 700 subjects, a separate validation cohort of 120 different subjects was used. The study combined high-throughput TCR immunosequencing, statistical association of individual TCRs with disease status, and machine learning to predict cytomegalovirus infection status. Study-wide conclusions, independent of this receptor: A total of fewer than 200 TCR beta chains were listed by the study as associated with cytomegalovirus. In vitro tests confirmed that a few of the cytomegalovirus-associated TCR beta chains recognize cytomegalovirus antigens. It was suggested by the authors that the approach could potentially be generalized to other disease states and immunological phenotypes. Most TCR sequences were observed very rarely across donors, whereas some public TCRs were present in many individuals. Cytomegalovirus status was reported to be diagnosed by the classifier with high specificity and sensitivity in both the original and validation cohorts. Subsequent analysis determined that TCRs grouped into clusters in the first cohort also showed a tendency toward co-occurrence across the roughly 120 validation repertoires, and about 94% of cluster scores exceeded 0. A later analysis lacked HLA typing for the validation cohort, so it scored co-occurrence in that cohort across all 110 or so repertoires.

Taken from cysteine to phenylalanine, the CDR3 has 17 residues. Solely the CDR3 DNA is kept, with 51 bases framed from the first base. Donors formed part of the validation cohort, which comprised fewer than 150 subjects and was distinct from the first cohort of 690 or so subjects. The library came from the immunoSEQ multiplex PCR assay. From the authors' description of their analysis: A statistical classification framework was developed to diagnose cytomegalovirus status using the catalog of TCR beta chain sequences. TCRdb mirrors the immuneACCESS table, restricted to in-frame sequences. Some clones are absent from its copies; in checked studies, under half trace to an unresolved V gene, and the reason for the others is unknown. Clone size and V and J calls were adopted from that table, with D and trimming inferred from the DNA. The sample table lists roughly 120,000 clones, approximately 89% of them with a count of one. Under 2% of the sample is held by the ten biggest clonotypes.

Rearrangement joined TRBV21-1 to TRBJ2-3; the table's D call, TRBD2, has no DNA check behind it. TRBV21-1 constitutes a pseudogene. This TCR derives from a woman under 30 in good health and CMV-seronegative. Sequences were obtained from PBMCs. At the DNA level, the sequence is TGTGCCAGCAGCAAAGCTTATTCAGGGCCGGGGGCAGATACGCAGTATTTT. Its protein is CASSKAYSGPGADTQYF.